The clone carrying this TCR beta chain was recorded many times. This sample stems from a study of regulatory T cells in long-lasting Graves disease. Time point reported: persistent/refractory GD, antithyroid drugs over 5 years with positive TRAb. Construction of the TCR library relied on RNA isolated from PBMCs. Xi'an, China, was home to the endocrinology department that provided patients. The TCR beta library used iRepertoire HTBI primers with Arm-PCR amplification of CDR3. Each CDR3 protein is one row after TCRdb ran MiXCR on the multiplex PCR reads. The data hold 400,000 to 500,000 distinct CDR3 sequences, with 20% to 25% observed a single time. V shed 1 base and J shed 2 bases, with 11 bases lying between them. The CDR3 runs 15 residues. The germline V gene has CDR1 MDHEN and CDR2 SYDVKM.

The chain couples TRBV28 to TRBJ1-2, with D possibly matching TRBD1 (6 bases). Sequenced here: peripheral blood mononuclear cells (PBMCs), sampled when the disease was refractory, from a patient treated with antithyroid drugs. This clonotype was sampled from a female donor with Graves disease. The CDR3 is CASSLSQTGNYGYTF. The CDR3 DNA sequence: TGTGCCAGCAGTTTATCCCAAACAGGGAACTATGGCTACACCTTC.